The next 13 T cell receptor beta chains were all read from a single sample in a study of T cell responses to AZD1222 COVID-19 vaccine. Assay used: immunoSEQ multiplex PCR; TCRdb lists only in-frame clones, some missing. The sample lists about 110,000 clones; just under 90% were seen once. This specimen was peripheral blood, taken on day 0 of AZD1222 vaccination. These receptors were collected from an adult in good health.

This chain connects TRBV11-3 to TRBJ2-1, with 13 positions matching TRBD2. The ends lost 4 bases at V and 8 bases at J; junction bases unmatched: 5. In germline, CDR1 is SGHNT, CDR2 YENEEA. The CDR3 contains 15 residues. The CDR3 DNA reads as TGTGCCAGCAGCTCTAGGACTAGCGGGAGCGATGAGCAGTTCTTC. It translates to CASSSRTSGSDEQFF.

V usage is TRBV4-2 and J usage is TRBJ1-5, with 7 bases identical to TRBD1. CDR3 length: 16 amino acids. J gave up 4 bases and V 4 bases, and 10 bases lay outside the gene matches. Per germline, CDR1 LGHNA and CDR2 YNFKEQ. The CDR3 nucleotides read TGTGCCAGCAGCCCTGGACAGGAGTGGCCGAATCAGCCCCAGCATTTT. It codes for CASSPGQEWPNQPQHF.

V gene TRBV7-9 combines with J gene TRBJ2-2, with D possibly TRBD2 on 5 matching bases. The CDR3 loop spans 14 amino acids. The germline V and J ends were trimmed by 5 bases and 5 bases, with 12 bases remaining between them. CDR1 and CDR2 (germline): SEHNR, FQNEAQ (reference sequence). CDR3 amino acids: CASSPPTGTGELFF. As DNA, the CDR3 is TGTGCCAGCAGCCCCCCGACGGGAACCGGGGAGCTGTTTTTT.

This clone was observed once. The chain recombines TRBV20-1 with TRBJ2-3; TRBD2 is a possible D gene (6 bases). V was pared by 4 bases and J by 8 bases, with 10 bases between. Germline V gene lookup returns CDR1 DFQATT and CDR2 SNEGSKA (reference sequence). The CDR3 sequence is 11 residues long. The chain's CDR3 is CSATSGLTQYF. Here the CDR3 DNA reads TGCAGTGCTACCTCGGGACTTACGCAGTATTTT.

The chain is built from TRBV4-1 and TRBJ1-1; D might be TRBD1 (5 bases). Germline assignment: CDR1 MGHRA and CDR2 YSYEKL. V lost 4 bases to trimming and J lost 0 bases, with 24 bases between them. CDR3 size: 19 residues. For the CDR3, the DNA is TGCGCCAGCAGCCCCGCCATATTTGGAGGGGCCCCCTTGAACACTGAAGCTTTCTTT. Residues: CASSPAIFGGAPLNTEAFF.

The rearrangement joins TRBV14 to TRBJ1-3; 10 bases line up with TRBD1. V gave up 1 base and J gave up 1 base; unmatched junction bases: 1. The germline CDR1 and CDR2 sequences are SGHDN and FVKESK. This CDR3 has 16 residues. The CDR3 DNA reads TGTGCCAGCAGCCAAGGACAGGGGGCATCTGGAAACACCATATATTTT. It specifies CASSQGQGASGNTIYF.

Concerning this clone: Other DNA variants within this sample encode the same CDR3. As DNA, the CDR3 is TGTGCCAGCAGTTTAGGATACGAGCAGTACTTC. The encoded protein is CASSLGYEQYF. The gene calls are TRBV28 and TRBJ2-7; D is undetermined. CDR1 MDHEN and CDR2 SYDVKM come from the germline V gene. The CDR3 extends over 11 amino acids. Deletions cut 2 bases from V and 4 bases from J, with 3 bases between.

This chain joins TRBV5-1 and TRBJ2-7; 12 nucleotides align to TRBD2. The germline V gene has CDR1 SGHRS and CDR2 YFSETQ. V dropped 3 bases and J dropped 4; count of bases not matched to a gene: 8. CDR3 size: 16 residues. The DNA of the CDR3 is TGCGCCAGCAGCTCCCTAGCGGGGGGGCTAGAATACGAGCAGTACTTC. This sequence encodes CASSSLAGGLEYEQYF.

V gene TRBV5-4 combines with J gene TRBJ2-7, with D possibly TRBD2 on 5 matching bases. The CDR3 consists of 13 residues. V was shortened by 1 base and J by 4 bases, with 9 bases between the two germline ends. Germline CDR1 and CDR2: SGHNT and YYREEE (reference sequence). CDR3 nucleotide sequence: TGTGCCAGCAGCTTGCCGGGAAAATACGAGCAGTACTTC. It is translated as CASSLPGKYEQYF.

The rearrangement joins TRBV3-1 (or the pseudogene TRBV3-2) to TRBJ1-1; D is uncertain. This CDR3 comprises 13 residues. The V gene lost 1 base and the J gene lost 7 bases, with 10 bases spanning the gap. Germline assignment: CDR1 LGHDT and CDR2 YNNKEL (reference sequence). The DNA for the CDR3 is TGTGCCAGCAGCCAAGCCACATGGGGTGAAGCTTTCTTT. It is translated as CASSQATWGEAFF.

This clone was observed a single time. The chain is built from TRBV2 and TRBJ2-1; weak D call: TRBD2 (5 bases). The ends were cut back, 3 bases at V and 2 bases at J, with 11 bases in the middle. This CDR3 region has 15 residues. Germline-derived CDR1 and CDR2 are SNHLY and FYNNEI. CDR3 coding DNA: TGTGCCAGCAGTGACTCCGAGGGAGCCTACAATGAGCAGTTCTTC. Protein product: CASSDSEGAYNEQFF.

The V gene is TRBV18, the J gene TRBJ1-5; the D is unclear. V lost 2 bases to trimming and J lost 7 bases, with 9 bases between them. CDR1 is KGHSH and CDR2 is LQKENI in the germline V gene. This CDR3 is built from 13 residues. Written as DNA, the CDR3 is TGTGCCAGCTCACCATCGGGGATCCAGCCCCAGCATTTT. Residues: CASSPSGIQPQHF.

The J gene is TRBJ1-4, the V gene TRBV4-1, with 10 bases lining up with TRBD1. The CDR3 runs to 15 residues. Unmatched junction bases numbered 3, after V lost 1 base and J lost 7 bases. CDR1 and CDR2 from the germline V gene are MGHRA and YSYEKL. The CDR3 is CASSQVGTGVEKLFF. For the CDR3, the DNA is TGCGCCAGCAGCCAAGTAGGGACAGGGGTTGAAAAACTGTTTTTT.